The rows below give T cell receptor beta chains drawn from one sample of a study of blood T cell repertoires in COVID-19. Sequenced by immunoSEQ multiplex PCR; TCRdb stores in-frame clones only, minus some. The table has roughly 120,000 clones, less than 90% seen once. The sample comprised peripheral blood. Receptor source: a man between 70 and 80 years old who had recovered from COVID-19. CDR3s include the opening cysteine and the closing phenylalanine or tryptophan. Fields, in order: J gene, D gene, clone size, V gene, CDR3 DNA, CDR3 protein. The D gene is left open where the match is weak. Rows may omit the clone size; those that give it use once, few, many or a size class.

>TRBJ2-3|.|.|TRBV7-2
TGTGCCAGCAGCTTAGATGGGGCGGCAGATACGCAGTATTTT
CASSLDGAADTQYF
>TRBJ2-3|TRBD2|.|TRBV29-1
TGCAGCGTTGGGCTAGCGGGGACGTATACGCAGTATTTT
CSVGLAGTYTQYF
>TRBJ2-1|.|.|TRBV28
TGTGCCAGCAGGGTAACAGGGATGCCACTTCAGTTCTTC
CASRVTGMPLQFF
>TRBJ1-5|TRBD1|.|TRBV20-1
TGCAGTGCTAGTCCGGGACAGGGGAATCAGCCCCAGCATTTT
CSASPGQGNQPQHF
>TRBJ2-3|.|.|TRBV7-2
TGTGCCAGCAGCCGGGTAGCCCAAACAGATACGCAGTATTTT
CASSRVAQTDTQYF
>TRBJ1-1|TRBD1|.|TRBV7-9
TGTGCCAGCAGCTCGGGACAGATCACTGAAGCTTTCTTT
CASSSGQITEAFF
>TRBJ1-2|.|.|TRBV6-5
TGTGCCAGCAGTTACTCGCGTGCCGCTAACTATGGCTACACCTTC
CASSYSRAANYGYTF
>TRBJ2-3|.|.|TRBV28
TGTGCCAGCAACTCGAATTATCTGGCGGGGAGCACAGATACGCAGTATTTT
CASNSNYLAGSTDTQYF
>TRBJ2-3|.|.|TRBV9
TGTGCCAGCAGCGTGGTAACGACTAGCACAGATACGCAGTATTTT
CASSVVTTSTDTQYF
>TRBJ2-7|.|.|TRBV29-1
TGCAGCGTTGAAGGTCCGGGTCAGACTCTGGGCGAGCAGTACTTC
CSVEGPGQTLGEQYF
>TRBJ2-1|TRBD2|.|TRBV13
TGTGCCAGCAGCACCGGGACTAGCAGGAATGAGCAGTTCTTC
CASSTGTSRNEQFF
>TRBJ2-5|.|.|TRBV9
TGTGCCAGCAGCGTAAGCGGCCGGGACTTCCTAGAGACCCAGTACTTC
CASSVSGRDFLETQYF
>TRBJ1-2|TRBD1|.|TRBV6-6
TGTGCCAGCAGTTCGACAGGGGAAGATGGCTACACCTTC
CASSSTGEDGYTF
>TRBJ2-7|.|.|TRBV6-1
TGTGCCAGCAGTGAAGCTGGTACAGGCGTCTACGAGCAGTACTTC
CASSEAGTGVYEQYF
>TRBJ1-2|TRBD1|.|TRBV5-1
TGCGCCAGCAGCGACTTTGGACAGGGCAACTATGGCTACACCTTC
CASSDFGQGNYGYTF
>TRBJ1-2|.|.|TRBV4-3
TGCGCCAGCAGCCTTGGAACACAGGGTTCTCCGCGGGGCTACACCTTC
CASSLGTQGSPRGYTF
>TRBJ2-7|.|.|TRBV29-1
TGCAGCGCAGCACCAGGGACAGCGGGAGATACCAAGCAGTACTTC
CSAAPGTAGDTKQYF
>TRBJ2-2|TRBD1|.|TRBV12-5
TGTGCTAGTGGTTTGCTCATTTCCGGGACAGGGGGCAACACCGGGGAGCTGTTTTTT
CASGLLISGTGGNTGELFF
>TRBJ2-7|TRBD2|.|TRBV19
TGTGCCAGTAGTCGACTAGCAGGCTACGAGCAGTACTTC
CASSRLAGYEQYF
>TRBJ2-3|.|.|TRBV19
TGTGCCAGTAGTATAGGCGTTACTAGCACAGATACGCAGTATTTT
CASSIGVTSTDTQYF
>TRBJ2-1|TRBD2|once|TRBV5-1
TGCGCCAGCAGCCCTACTAGCGGGGGGATCGAGCAGTTCTTC
CASSPTSGGIEQFF
>TRBJ1-5|TRBD1|few|TRBV6-6
TGTGCCAGCAGTAGGGCACAGGGGGTGGATCAGCCCCAGCATTTT
CASSRAQGVDQPQHF
>TRBJ1-1|TRBD1|once|TRBV11-2
TGTGCCAGCAGCACAGACAGGGTCCCGAACACTGAAGCTTTCTTT
CASSTDRVPNTEAFF
>TRBJ2-2|.|.|TRBV7-9
TGTGCCAGCAGCTTATGGTCTAGCGCCACCGGGGAGCTGTTTTTT
CASSLWSSATGELFF
>TRBJ2-5|.|once|TRBV15
TGTGCCACCAGCAGACTGCTCGTAGGCGGGGGCGTTCAAGAGACCCAGTACTTC
CATSRLLVGGGVQETQYF
>TRBJ2-7|TRBD2|.|TRBV5-1
TGCGCCAGCAGCTTGGGCGGGGGGTCGGACGAGCAGTACTTC
CASSLGGGSDEQYF
>TRBJ1-4|.|.|TRBV19
TGTGCCAGTAGTATACAGGGAGGGGAAAAACTGTTTTTT
CASSIQGGEKLFF
>TRBJ2-1|TRBD2|once|TRBV27
TGTGCCAGCAGTCAAAGACTAGCGGCATACAATGAGCAGTTCTTC
CASSQRLAAYNEQFF
>TRBJ1-5|.|.|TRBV4-2
TGTGCCAGCAGCCAAGATCCCCCAAATAGTCAGCCCCAGCATTTT
CASSQDPPNSQPQHF
>TRBJ2-1|TRBD1|.|TRBV13
TGTGCCAGCAGCTTGACAGGGTACAATGAGCAGTTCTTC
CASSLTGYNEQFF
>TRBJ1-4|.|once|TRBV5-6
TGTGCCAGCACAGGGCCTAATGAAAAACTGTTTTTT
CASTGPNEKLFF
>TRBJ2-5|.|.|TRBV6-5
TGTGCCAGCAGCAGGGACTTCTGGACCCAGTACTTC
CASSRDFWTQYF
>TRBJ1-6|TRBD1|.|TRBV4-1
TGCGCCAGCAGCCATTCCCCTACACAGGGGATCAATTCACCCCTCCACTTT
CASSHSPTQGINSPLHF
>TRBJ2-1|.|.|TRBV2
TGTGCCAGCAGTTATTCGGATGAGCAGTTCTTC
CASSYSDEQFF
>TRBJ1-2|.|.|TRBV7-9
TGTGCCAGCAGCTTAGGACAGAACGAAGGCTACACCTTC
CASSLGQNEGYTF
>TRBJ2-7|TRBD2|.|TRBV27
TGTGCCAGCAGTTTATATCCCCCCAGCGGGGGCTCCTACGAGCAGTACTTC
CASSLYPPSGGSYEQYF
>TRBJ2-7|TRBD1|.|TRBV7-4
TGTGCCAGCAGCTATTCGGAGGACAGGGTTTTTCACGAGCAGTACTTC
CASSYSEDRVFHEQYF
>TRBJ2-5|.|.|TRBV7-3
TGTGCCAGCAGCCCGACTTTTAAAGAGACCCAGTACTTC
CASSPTFKETQYF
>TRBJ1-5|TRBD1|.|TRBV2
TGTGCCAGCAGCAGACAGGGGGCCGGTCAGCCCCAGCATTTT
CASSRQGAGQPQHF
>TRBJ2-2|.|once|TRBV6-1
TGTGCCAGCAGTGACCGACGGGCCGGGGAGCTGTTTTTT
CASSDRRAGELFF
>TRBJ2-5|TRBD2|.|TRBV11-2
TGTGCCAGCAGAACCCTGCGCGGGAGGACCCAAGAGACCCAGTACTTC
CASRTLRGRTQETQYF